This entry describes one T cell receptor beta chain. Its antigen is undetermined. This entry comes from a study of cytomegalovirus exposure and HLA in healthy donors. Findings and caveats of the study: Among TCR sequences, most were rare, though some public TCRs appeared in many donors. The authors considered a cluster of highly shared sequence variants likely to be a sequencing artifact. Several V segments, TRBV6-2 and TRBV6-3 among them, could not be told apart and were dropped.

PCR was performed using 60 Vbeta and 13 Jbeta primers. Only in-frame clones appear in the TCRdb table, and some are missing; sequencing was by immunoSEQ multiplex PCR. The sample has 170,000 or so clones, about three quarters seen once. The CDR3 contains 15 residues. Germline values: CDR1 LNHDA, CDR2 SQIVND (reference sequence). Trimming pared 1 base from V and 6 bases from J, leaving 15 bases between. The chain is built from TRBV19 and TRBJ1-1, with a weak D call TRBD1 (6 bases). The sample comprised PBMCs. This TCR derives from a woman aged 40 to 55 in good health and CMV-seronegative. CDR3: CASSIAATGSAEAFF. Here the CDR3 DNA reads TGTGCCAGTAGTATAGCAGCCACAGGGTCGGCTGAAGCTTTCTTT.